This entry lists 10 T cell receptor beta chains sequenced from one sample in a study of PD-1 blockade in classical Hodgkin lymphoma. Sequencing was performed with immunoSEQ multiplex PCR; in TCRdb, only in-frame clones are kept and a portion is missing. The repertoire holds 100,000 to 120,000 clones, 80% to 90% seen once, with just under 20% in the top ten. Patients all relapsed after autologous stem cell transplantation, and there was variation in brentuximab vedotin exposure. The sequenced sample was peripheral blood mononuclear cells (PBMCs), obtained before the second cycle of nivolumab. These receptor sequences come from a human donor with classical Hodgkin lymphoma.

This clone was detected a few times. CDR3 DNA: TGTGCCAGCAGCGGGGACGGACATGAAGCTTTCTTT. As protein: CASSGDGHEAFF. The V call is TRBV4-2, the J call TRBJ1-1; D is perhaps TRBD1 (5 bases). Germline-derived CDR1 and CDR2 are LGHNA and YNFKEQ. This CDR3 has 12 amino acids. Trimming pared 5 bases from V and 7 bases from J, leaving 11 bases between.

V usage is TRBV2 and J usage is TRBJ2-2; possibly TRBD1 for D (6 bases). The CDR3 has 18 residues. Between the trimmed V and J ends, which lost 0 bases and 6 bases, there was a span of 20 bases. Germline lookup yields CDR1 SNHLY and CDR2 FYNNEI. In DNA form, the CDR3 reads TGTGCCAGCAGTGAAGCGCTTCAGGGGATAGAGGGGGCCGGGGAGCTGTTTTTT. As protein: CASSEALQGIEGAGELFF.

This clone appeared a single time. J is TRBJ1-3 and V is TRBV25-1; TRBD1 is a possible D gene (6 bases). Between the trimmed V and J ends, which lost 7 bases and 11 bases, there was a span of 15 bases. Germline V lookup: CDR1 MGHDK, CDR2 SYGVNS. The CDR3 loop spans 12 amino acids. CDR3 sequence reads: CASTPGGGPIYF. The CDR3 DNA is TGTGCCAGCACTCCCGGGGGGGGCCCCATATATTTT. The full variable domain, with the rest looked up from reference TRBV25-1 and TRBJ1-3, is EADIYQTPRYLVIGTGKKITLECSQTMGHDKMYWYQQDPGMELHLIHYSYGVNSTEKGDLSSESTVSRIRTEHFPLTLESARPSHTSQYLCASTPGGGPIYFGEGSWLTVV.

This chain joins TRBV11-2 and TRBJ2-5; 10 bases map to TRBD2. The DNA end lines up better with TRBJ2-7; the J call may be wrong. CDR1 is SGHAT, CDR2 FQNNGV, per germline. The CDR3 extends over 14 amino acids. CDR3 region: CASSLPGLANEQYF. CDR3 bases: TGTGCCAGCAGCTTACCGGGACTAGCGAACGAGCAGTACTTC.

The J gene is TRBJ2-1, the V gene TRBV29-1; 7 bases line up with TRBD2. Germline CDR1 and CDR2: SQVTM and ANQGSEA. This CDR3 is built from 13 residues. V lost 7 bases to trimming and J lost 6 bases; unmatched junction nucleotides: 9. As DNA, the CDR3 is TGCAGCGCGCGGGCGGGAGCGGTCAATGAGCAGTTCTTC. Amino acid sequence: CSARAGAVNEQFF.

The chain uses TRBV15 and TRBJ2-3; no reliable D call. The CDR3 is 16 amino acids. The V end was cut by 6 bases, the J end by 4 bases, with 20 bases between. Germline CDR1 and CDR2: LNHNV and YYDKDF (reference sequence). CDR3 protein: CATRPRPTPVADTQYF. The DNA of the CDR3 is TGTGCCACCAGACCTCGCCCCACCCCGGTGGCAGATACGCAGTATTTT. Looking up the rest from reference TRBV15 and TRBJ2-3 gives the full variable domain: DAMVIQNPRYQVTQFGKPVTLSCSQTLNHNVMYWYQQKSSQAPKLLFHYYDKDFNNEADTPDNFQSRRPNTSFCFLDIRSPGLGDTAMYLCATRPRPTPVADTQYFGPGTRLTVL.

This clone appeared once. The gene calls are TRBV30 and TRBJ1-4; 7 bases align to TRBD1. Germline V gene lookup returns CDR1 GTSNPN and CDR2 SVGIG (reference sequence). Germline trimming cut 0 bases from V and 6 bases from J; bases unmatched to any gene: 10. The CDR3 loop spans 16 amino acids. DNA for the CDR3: TGTGCCTGGAGTGTGACAGGGTTGAGGGGATATGAAAAACTGTTTTTT. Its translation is CAWSVTGLRGYEKLFF.

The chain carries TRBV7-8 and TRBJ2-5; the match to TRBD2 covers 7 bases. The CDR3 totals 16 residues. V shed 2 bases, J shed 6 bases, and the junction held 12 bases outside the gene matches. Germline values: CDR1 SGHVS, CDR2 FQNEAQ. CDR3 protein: CASSLLRQNSGQTQYF. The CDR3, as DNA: TGTGCCAGCAGCTTATTGCGTCAGAATAGCGGGCAGACCCAGTACTTC.

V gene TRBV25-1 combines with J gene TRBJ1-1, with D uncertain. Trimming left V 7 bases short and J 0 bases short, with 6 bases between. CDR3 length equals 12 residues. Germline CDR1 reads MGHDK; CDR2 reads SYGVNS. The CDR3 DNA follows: TGTGCCAGCAACTTCATGAACACTGAAGCTTTCTTT. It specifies CASNFMNTEAFF.

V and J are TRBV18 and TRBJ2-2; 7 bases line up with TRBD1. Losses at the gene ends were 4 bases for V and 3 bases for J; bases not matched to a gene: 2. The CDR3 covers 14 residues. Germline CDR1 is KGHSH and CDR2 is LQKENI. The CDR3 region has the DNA TGTGCCAGCTCACGACAGGGCTACACCGGGGAGCTGTTTTTT. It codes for CASSRQGYTGELFF. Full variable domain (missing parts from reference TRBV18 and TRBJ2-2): NAGVMQNPRHLVRRRGQEARLRCSPMKGHSHVYWYRQLPEEGLKFMVYLQKENIIDESGMPKERFSAEFPKEGPSILRIQQVVRGDSAAYFCASSRQGYTGELFFGEGSRLTVL.